The sequence of this T cell receptor (beta chain) was determined in a study of shared clonotypes between healthy human individuals. Sequencing used immunoSEQ multiplex PCR; TCRdb keeps in-frame clones, though not all of them. Altogether about 680,000 clones are present, 92% being singletons, with the ten largest covering about a quarter. There are 14 residues in the CDR3. V was shortened by 3 bases and J by 4 bases, with 12 bases between the two germline ends. Per germline, CDR1 MDHEN and CDR2 SYDVKM. Terminally differentiated effector memory CD45RA+ cells were left out of the naive CD8 fraction, which was CD45RO-negative and positively selected for CCR7. Study-wide points: Generally, naive subsets came out with larger estimated richness than memory subsets. Genetic and exposure-history diversity was limited by the small donor number. Non-shared clonotypes were found to have lower generation probabilities than the clonotypes that were shared by all four of the sorted-subset donors.

Concerning this clone: Its cognate antigen is unknown.

The sequencing sample was made of naive CD8+ T cells sorted from blood. This TCR was sampled from a young man in good health. V usage is TRBV28 and J usage is TRBJ1-2; possible D gene TRBD1, 5 bases. CDR3 protein: CASSFRQFTYGYTF. Written as DNA, the CDR3 is TGTGCCAGCAGTTTTAGACAGTTTACCTATGGCTACACCTTC.